This T cell receptor beta chain was captured in a study of identifying expanded T cells in peripheral blood. Assay used: immunoSEQ multiplex PCR; TCRdb lists only in-frame clones, some missing. Of about 78,000 clones listed, 70% to 90% were seen once; the top ten hold under 20%. This clone was seen a handful of times. Per the germline V gene, CDR1 is SGHDT and CDR2 is YYEEEE. The CDR3 loop spans 13 amino acids. Deletions cut 6 bases from V and 1 base from J, with 9 bases between. V and J are TRBV5-6 and TRBJ2-3; either TRBD1 or TRBD2 may fit D (5 bases each). This TCR came from a person aged 18 to 69 in good health. Sequencing was done on a sample of blood. CDR3 loop: CASNWGRTDTQYF. CDR3 coding DNA: TGTGCCAGCAACTGGGGACGCACAGATACGCAGTATTTT.